This TCR beta chain was recovered during a study of blood T cell repertoires in COVID-19. The J segment lost 1 base and the V segment lost 7 bases, leaving 3 bases of the junction unmatched. CDR1 is SQVTM, CDR2 ANQGSEA, per germline. This CDR3 contains 13 residues. Some clones are missing from TCRdb's copy, which holds only in-frame ones; the method was immunoSEQ multiplex PCR. The data contain some 300,000 clones, around nine tenths of them singletons. The genes are TRBV29-1 and TRBJ1-2; 10 bases align to TRBD1. This clonotype originated in a woman between 55 and 75 years old in a cohort exposed to, infected with or recovered from COVID-19 (not recorded which). The sequenced sample was PBMCs or T cells enriched from blood (not recorded which). The CDR3 nucleotides are TGCAGCGCCCGGACAGGGGGTAACTATGGCTACACCTTC. Translation: CSARTGGNYGYTF.